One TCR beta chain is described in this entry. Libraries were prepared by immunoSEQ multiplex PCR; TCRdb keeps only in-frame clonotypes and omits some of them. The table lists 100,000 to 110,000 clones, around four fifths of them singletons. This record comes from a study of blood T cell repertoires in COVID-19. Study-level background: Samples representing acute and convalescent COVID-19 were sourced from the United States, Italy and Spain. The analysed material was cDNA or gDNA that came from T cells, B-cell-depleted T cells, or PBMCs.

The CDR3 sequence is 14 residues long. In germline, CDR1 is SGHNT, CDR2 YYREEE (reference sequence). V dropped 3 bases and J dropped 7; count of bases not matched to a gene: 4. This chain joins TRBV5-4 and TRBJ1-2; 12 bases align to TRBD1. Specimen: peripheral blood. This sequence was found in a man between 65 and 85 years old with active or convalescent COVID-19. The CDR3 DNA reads TGTGCCAGCAGCTGGGACAGGGGGCAAATTGGCTACACCTTC. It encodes CASSWDRGQIGYTF.